This T cell receptor (beta chain) was recovered during a study of T cell changes during pregnancy in multiple sclerosis (dated by TCRdb to between 2019 and 2020). Notes on the research overall: Changes in the T cell repertoire over the course of pregnancy were examined in this study in women with multiple sclerosis.

Comments on this clone: What this receptor recognizes is not known. Base qualities are not at hand, and no much larger clone is one base apart.

Library prep was done by the immunoSEQ multiplex PCR assay. TCRdb provides this immuneACCESS table in a form limited to in-frame rearrangements. Some clones are lacking; in checked studies, under half of them reflect an unresolved V gene, and why the rest are absent is not known. The sample yields 50,000 to 65,000 clones; approximately 86% were counted once. The ten largest clonotypes hold 0.38% of the sample. Trimmed from V: 2 bases; trimmed from J: 2 bases; junction bases lacking a gene match: 5. There are 16 amino acids in the CDR3, from cysteine to phenylalanine inclusive. Of the read, only the CDR3 DNA is kept; its 48 bases are in frame from base 1. From the germline V gene, CDR1 is SGHNT and CDR2 is YENEEA.

The sequenced sample was CD4+ T cells from peripheral blood mononuclear cells, obtained in the third trimester of pregnancy. Here the chain combines TRBV11-3 and TRBJ2-5; TRBD2 lines up with 10 middle nucleotides. The sequence was collected from a female donor with multiple sclerosis, enrolled in a pregnancy study. The nucleotides read TGTGCCAGCAGCTTACAGACAGCGGGGGGGCAAGAGACCCAGTACTTC. Translated, this gives CASSLQTAGGQETQYF.